These T cell receptor beta chains were read from a single sample in a study of Tregs in tolerant kidney transplant recipients. Only in-frame clones appear in the TCRdb table, and some are missing; sequencing was by immunoSEQ multiplex PCR. The top ten clones hold more than 0.3% of a sample with about 110,000 clones, 90% of them seen once. The sample here was CD4+ T cells from blood, taken before the transplant. The receptors shown here come from a human donor who received a combined kidney and bone marrow transplant. CDR3s include the opening cysteine and the closing phenylalanine or tryptophan. The D gene is left open where the match is weak. Expanded clones get a size class; other rows say once, few or many, or leave the size out.

cdr3_aa | cdr3_nt | d_call | j_call | v_call | clone_size
CASSPPHNRDRQETQYF | TGCGCCAGCAGTCCGCCCCATAACCGGGACAGGCAAGAGACCCAGTACTTC | TRBD1 | TRBJ2-5 | TRBV23-1 | .
CASRADREVTEAFF | TGTGCCAGCAGGGCCGACAGGGAGGTCACTGAAGCTTTCTTT | TRBD1 | TRBJ1-1 | TRBV2 | .
CASSGNTDTQYF | TGTGCCAGCAGTGGTAATACAGATACGCAGTATTTT | . | TRBJ2-3 | TRBV2 | .
CASSYPDRSGDEKLFF | TGTGCCAGCAGTTACCCGGACAGGAGCGGCGATGAAAAACTGTTTTTT | TRBD1 | TRBJ1-4 | TRBV6-6 | .
CASSLDKGAGYTQYF | TGTGCCAGCAGCTTGGATAAAGGCGCGGGGTATACGCAGTATTTT | . | TRBJ2-3 | TRBV5-4 | once
CAWRGGQGARVGNQPQHF | TGTGCCTGGAGGGGGGGACAGGGGGCTCGAGTCGGCAATCAGCCCCAGCATTTT | TRBD1 | TRBJ1-5 | TRBV30 | .
CASVSREANTEAFF | TGTGCTAGTGTTTCGAGAGAGGCGAACACTGAAGCTTTCTTT | . | TRBJ1-1 | TRBV12-5 | .
CAWSPGLAGFTDTQYF | TGTGCCTGGAGTCCTGGACTAGCGGGATTCACAGATACGCAGTATTTT | TRBD2 | TRBJ2-3 | TRBV30 | .
CASGTQGANTEAFF | TGTGCTAGTGGTACACAGGGGGCGAACACTGAAGCTTTCTTT | TRBD1 | TRBJ1-1 | TRBV12-5 | .
CASSLTTGFGYEQYF | TGTGCCAGTAGTCTGACGACAGGTTTCGGCTACGAGCAGTACTTC | . | TRBJ2-7 | TRBV19 | .
CASSPLPGQENEKLFF | TGTGCCAGCAGCCCCCTCCCGGGACAGGAAAATGAAAAACTGTTTTTT | TRBD1 | TRBJ1-4 | TRBV11-2 | .
CASSLWGGTVLEQFF | TGTGCCAGCAGCCTTTGGGGCGGGACAGTCCTTGAGCAGTTCTTC | . | TRBJ2-1 | TRBV6-6 | .
CSEEGLYNEQFF | TGTTCGGAGGAGGGCCTCTACAATGAGCAGTTCTTC | . | TRBJ2-1 | TRBV7-2 | once
CASSRSGRGSDEQFF | TGCGCCAGCAGCCGGTCCGGGAGGGGATCCGATGAGCAGTTCTTC | TRBD2 | TRBJ2-1 | TRBV4-1 | .
CASSFRPSGIRNSPLHF | TGTGCCAGCAGCTTCAGACCCTCGGGGATTCGGAATTCACCCCTCCACTTT | . | TRBJ1-6 | TRBV5-6 | once
CASSAQWTSGRTDTQYF | TGTGCCAGCAGCGCCCAATGGACTAGCGGGAGAACAGATACGCAGTATTTT | TRBD2 | TRBJ2-3 | TRBV9 | .
CASSPTGGTGYGYTF | TGCGCCAGCAGCCCCACAGGGGGGACAGGCTATGGCTACACCTTC | TRBD1 | TRBJ1-2 | TRBV4-3 | .
CASSIAVREGYEQYF | TGTGCCAGTAGTATAGCTGTACGGGAGGGCTACGAGCAGTACTTC | TRBD2 | TRBJ2-7 | TRBV19 | .
CASSPGLAGRETQYF | TGTGCCAGCAGCCCGGGACTAGCGGGAAGGGAGACCCAGTACTTC | TRBD2 | TRBJ2-5 | TRBV7-2 | .
CSVVTGGYTF | TGCAGCGTTGTGACAGGTGGCTACACCTTC | . | TRBJ1-2 | TRBV29-1 | medium-sized
CASSRAGADTQYF | TGCGCCAGCAGCCGAGCGGGGGCAGATACGCAGTATTTT | TRBD2 | TRBJ2-3 | TRBV4-3 | .
CASSRGWGQDTEAFF | TGTGCCAGCAGCAGGGGCTGGGGGCAGGACACTGAAGCTTTCTTT | . | TRBJ1-1 | TRBV11-2 | .
CASSLVSGRAPEQYF | TGCGCCAGCAGCTTGGTTTCGGGCAGGGCCCCCGAGCAGTACTTC | . | TRBJ2-7 | TRBV5-1 | once
CASSLVTSQQETQYF | TGCGCCAGCAGCTTGGTAACTAGTCAGCAAGAGACCCAGTACTTC | . | TRBJ2-5 | TRBV5-1 | once
CASRRNRPPYYNEQFF | TGTGCCAGCAGACGTAACAGGCCCCCTTACTACAATGAGCAGTTCTTC | . | TRBJ2-1 | TRBV7-8 | once